These 23 T cell receptor beta chains were sequenced from one sample in a study of cytomegalovirus exposure and HLA in healthy donors. 60 Vbeta and 13 Jbeta primers were used in PCR. Assay used: immunoSEQ multiplex PCR; TCRdb lists only in-frame clones, some missing. The table records fewer than 150,000 clones, 65% to 80% of them present only once. Input material: PBMCs. All receptors come from a woman aged 40 to 50 in good health and CMV-seropositive.

The rearrangement uses TRBV5-1 and TRBJ2-7; 11 nucleotides line up with TRBD2. CDR1 and CDR2 (germline): SGHRS, YFSETQ. The CDR3 contains 15 residues. With V trimmed by 3 bases and J by 0 bases, 2 bases remained unmatched. CDR3 DNA sequence: TGCGCCAGCAGCTCTAGCGGGGGGACCTCCTACGAGCAGTACTTC. It translates to CASSSSGGTSYEQYF.

The V call is TRBV5-1, the J call TRBJ2-7; D gene unclear. The germline CDR1 and CDR2 sequences are SGHRS and YFSETQ. The length of the CDR3 is 12 residues. V was clipped by 0 bases and J by 4 bases, with 5 bases between them. The CDR3, as DNA: TGCGCCAGCAGCTTGGATTATTACGAGCAGTACTTC. This encodes CASSLDYYEQYF.

The gene calls are TRBV6-1 and TRBJ2-3; TRBD2 agrees at 8 bases. The CDR3 contains 14 residues. Trimming cost V 3 bases and J 4 bases; bases outside gene matches: 3. The V gene's germline CDR1 is MNHNS and CDR2 SASEGT. The CDR3 sequence is CASSDGLASDTQYF. CDR3 nucleotides: TGTGCCAGCAGTGATGGACTAGCTTCAGATACGCAGTATTTT.

The chain links TRBV9 to TRBJ2-2; TRBD1 might be the D (5 bases). Germline lookup yields CDR1 SGDLS and CDR2 YYNGEE. This CDR3 is 14 amino acids long. Trimming stripped 3 bases from V and 7 bases from J, with 13 bases between. The CDR3 DNA reads TGTGCCAGCAGCGGACTCCAGGGTTACGGGGAGCTGTTTTTT. This translates into CASSGLQGYGELFF.

V and J are TRBV7-9 and TRBJ2-7; 11 bases map to TRBD1. Germline V gene sequence: CDR1 SEHNR, CDR2 FQNEAQ (reference sequence). There are 15 residues in the CDR3. V was pared by 4 bases and J by 4 bases, with 6 bases of the junction left unmatched. The CDR3 nucleotides are TGTGCCAGCAGCTCACCCAGGGACAGGGGGTACGAGCAGTACTTC. Amino acid sequence: CASSSPRDRGYEQYF.

V usage is TRBV5-4 and J usage is TRBJ2-1; 9 nucleotides match TRBD1. J lost 1 base, V lost 0 bases, and 5 bases had no gene match. The CDR3 covers 17 residues. Germline V gene lookup returns CDR1 SGHNT and CDR2 YYREEE (reference sequence). In DNA form, the CDR3 reads TGTGCCAGCAGCTTGGACTACAGGGGGCTGTCCTACAATGAGCAGTTCTTC. Protein product: CASSLDYRGLSYNEQFF.

The chain uses TRBV2 and TRBJ2-7; 11 nucleotides align to TRBD1. V dropped 4 bases and J dropped 1; count of bases not matched to a gene: 3. CDR1 SNHLY and CDR2 FYNNEI come from the germline V gene. The length of the CDR3 is 15 residues. In DNA form, the CDR3 reads TGTGCCAGCAGTGTTGGGACAGGGGGGTCCTACGAGCAGTACTTC. Its translation is CASSVGTGGSYEQYF.

The rearrangement joins TRBV14 to TRBJ1-6; D not resolved. Germline loops: CDR1 SGHDN, CDR2 FVKESK. The CDR3 spans 15 residues. The ends were cut back, 0 bases at V and 7 bases at J, with 10 bases in the middle. The CDR3 DNA sequence: TGTGCCAGCAGCCAAGATAGACACTTCAATTCACCCCTCCACTTT. This sequence encodes CASSQDRHFNSPLHF.

The chain recombines TRBV5-6 with TRBJ2-1; D perhaps matches TRBD2 (7 bases). CDR3 length: 15 amino acids. Per the germline V gene, CDR1 is SGHDT and CDR2 is YYEEEE. The ends were cut back, 6 bases at V and 1 base at J, with 14 bases in the middle. The CDR3 DNA is TGTGCCAGCATCCTGGGAGGGGGTTCCTACAATGAGCAGTTCTTC. Translation gives CASILGGGSYNEQFF. The full variable domain, rest sourced from reference TRBV5-6 and TRBJ2-1, is DAGVTQSPTHLIKTRGQQVTLRCSPKSGHDTVSWYQQALGQGPQFIFQYYEEEERQRGNFPDRFSGHQFPNYSSELNVNALLLGDSALYLCASILGGGSYNEQFFGPGTRLTVL.

This chain's CDR3 is CASPESGTGGANYGYTF. The CDR3 DNA sequence: TGTGCCAGCCCCGAGTCCGGGACAGGGGGAGCTAACTATGGCTACACCTTC. The genes are TRBV25-1 and TRBJ1-2; TRBD1 aligns across 11 bases. V dropped 8 bases and J dropped 0; count of bases not matched to a gene: 11. The CDR3 runs 17 residues. The germline V gene has CDR1 MGHDK and CDR2 SYGVNS.

This chain joins TRBV9 and TRBJ1-5; maybe TRBD1 (6 bases). Between the trimmed V and J ends, which lost 0 bases and 0 bases, there was a span of 10 bases. The CDR3 spans 16 residues. Germline V CDR1 and CDR2: SGDLS, YYNGEE. The CDR3 reads CASSVGGQYSNQPQHF. The DNA for the CDR3 is TGTGCCAGCAGCGTAGGAGGACAGTATAGCAATCAGCCCCAGCATTTT.

This clone was counted between two and nine times. The rearrangement joins TRBV7-2 to TRBJ2-5; the D is unclear. The V gene lost 5 bases and the J gene lost 5 bases, with 12 bases spanning the gap. CDR3 length: 13 amino acids. CDR1 and CDR2 from the germline V gene are SGHTA and FQGNSA. The CDR3 spells CASSRGLRETQYF. The CDR3 nucleotides read TGTGCCAGCAGCCGTGGTTTACGGGAGACCCAGTACTTC.

A few counts support this clone. The chain couples TRBV6-5 to TRBJ1-3; D is undetermined. The V end lost 5 bases, the J end lost 0 bases, and 8 bases lay between the germline ends. Looked up from germline, CDR1 is MNHEY and CDR2 is SVGAGI. This CDR3 is built from 14 residues. Here the CDR3 reads CASSQQHSGNTIYF. CDR3 DNA sequence: TGTGCCAGCAGTCAACAGCACTCTGGAAACACCATATATTTT.

V is TRBV9 and J is TRBJ1-5; tentative D call: TRBD1 (6 bases). The CDR3 length is 15 residues. Germline V gene lookup returns CDR1 SGDLS and CDR2 YYNGEE. V lost 1 base, J lost 3 bases, and 11 bases lay in between. CDR3 in amino acids: CASSVSGDTNQPQHF. The CDR3 DNA is TGTGCCAGCAGCGTATCAGGGGATACCAATCAGCCCCAGCATTTT.

V gene TRBV5-1 combines with J gene TRBJ2-3; 7 positions match TRBD2. CDR1 is SGHRS and CDR2 is YFSETQ in the germline V gene. J lost 3 bases, V lost 0 bases, and 7 bases had no gene match. The CDR3 covers 16 residues. DNA of the CDR3: TGCGCCAGCAGCTTGGGAAGCGGGAAAAGAACAGATACGCAGTATTTT. Residues: CASSLGSGKRTDTQYF.

The rearrangement links TRBV7-2 to TRBJ2-7; 9 positions agree with TRBD2. V was pared by 4 bases and J by 6 bases, with 4 bases of the junction left unmatched. This CDR3 has 13 amino acids. Germline CDR1 and CDR2: SGHTA and FQGNSA. The CDR3 DNA sequence: TGTGCCAGCAGCTCAGGGACTAGCCGCGAGCAGTACTTC. Protein product: CASSSGTSREQYF.

V and J are TRBV2 and TRBJ2-4; D might be TRBD1 (6 bases). V dropped 6 bases and J dropped 10 bases, with 10 bases sitting between them. CDR1 SNHLY and CDR2 FYNNEI come from the germline V gene. This CDR3 has 11 amino acids. CDR3 bases: TGTGCCAGCAGAGTACAGGGTATTCAGTACTTC. Amino acid sequence: CASRVQGIQYF.

The V gene is TRBV18, the J gene TRBJ1-5; D is possibly TRBD1 (5 bases). Germline loops: CDR1 KGHSH, CDR2 LQKENI. The CDR3 loop spans 13 amino acids. The V and J ends lost 10 bases and 3 bases respectively, with 13 bases between them. CDR3 region: CATQVTTNQPQHF. The CDR3 nucleotides read TGTGCCACACAGGTGACGACCAATCAGCCCCAGCATTTT.

The chain links TRBV19 to TRBJ2-5, with 7 bases that match TRBD1. Germline trimming cut 4 bases from V and 2 bases from J; bases unmatched to any gene: 4. The CDR3 consists of 14 residues. The germline V gene has CDR1 LNHDA and CDR2 SQIVND (reference sequence). CDR3 DNA sequence: TGTGCCAGTAGTAGGGACAGAGGGCAAGAGACCCAGTACTTC. Translation gives CASSRDRGQETQYF.

CDR3 DNA: TGTGCCAGCAGTTCTGCGAGGGCAGGCGAGCAGTACTTC. Protein sequence: CASSSARAGEQYF. The chain recombines TRBV6-5 with TRBJ2-7, with D tentatively TRBD2 (5 bases). Germline V gene data show CDR1 as MNHEY and CDR2 as SVGAGI. The V gene lost 4 bases and the J gene lost 6 bases, with 13 bases spanning the gap. The CDR3 loop spans 13 amino acids.

This sequence joins TRBV30 and TRBJ1-5; D unclear. CDR3 length: 14 amino acids. Germline-derived CDR1 and CDR2 are GTSNPN and SVGIG (reference sequence). Trimming removed 1 base at V and 4 bases at J, with 11 bases between. The CDR3 reads CAWSGGRRNQPQHF. The CDR3 DNA is TGTGCCTGGAGTGGTGGACGGAGGAATCAGCCCCAGCATTTT.

The V call is TRBV5-6, the J call TRBJ2-3, with a tentative D call TRBD2 (6 bases). This CDR3 spans 15 amino acids. V lost 4 bases, J lost 4 bases, and 16 bases lay in between. The germline CDR1 and CDR2 sequences are SGHDT and YYEEEE. CDR3 protein: CASSPIRDFSDTQYF. CDR3 nucleotide sequence: TGTGCCAGCAGCCCGATTAGGGACTTCTCAGATACGCAGTATTTT. Looking up the rest from reference TRBV5-6 and TRBJ2-3 gives the full variable domain: DAGVTQSPTHLIKTRGQQVTLRCSPKSGHDTVSWYQQALGQGPQFIFQYYEEEERQRGNFPDRFSGHQFPNYSSELNVNALLLGDSALYLCASSPIRDFSDTQYFGPGTRLTVL.

The CDR3 bases are TGCGCCAGCAGCCAAAAAATGACTGTAAACACCATATATTTT. Translating gives CASSQKMTVNTIYF. The chain is built from TRBV4-3 and TRBJ1-3; D is uncertain. The CDR3 is 14 amino acids. CDR1 is LGHNA, CDR2 YSLEER, per germline. V gave up 2 bases and J gave up 6 bases, with 11 bases separating them.